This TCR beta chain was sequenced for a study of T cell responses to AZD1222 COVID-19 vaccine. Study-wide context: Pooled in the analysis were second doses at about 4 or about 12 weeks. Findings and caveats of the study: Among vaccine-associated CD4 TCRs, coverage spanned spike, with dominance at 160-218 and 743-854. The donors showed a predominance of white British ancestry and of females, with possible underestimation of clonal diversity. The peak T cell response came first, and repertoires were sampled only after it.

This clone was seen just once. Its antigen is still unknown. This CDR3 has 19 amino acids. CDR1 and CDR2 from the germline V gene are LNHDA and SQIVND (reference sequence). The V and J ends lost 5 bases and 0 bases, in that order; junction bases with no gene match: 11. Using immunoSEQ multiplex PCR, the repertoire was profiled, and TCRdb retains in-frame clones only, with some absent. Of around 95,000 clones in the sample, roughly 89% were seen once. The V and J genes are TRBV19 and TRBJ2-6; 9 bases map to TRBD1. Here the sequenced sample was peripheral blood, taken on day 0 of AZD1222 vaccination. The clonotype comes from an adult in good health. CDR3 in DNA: TGTGCCAGTAGTCCGACCGCGGGACAGGGCCTCTCTGGGGCCAACGTCCTGACTTTC. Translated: CASSPTAGQGLSGANVLTF.